This T cell receptor (beta chain) was recorded in a study of memory CD4+ T cells and cytomegalovirus serostatus. V lost 4 bases and J 4 bases, leaving 14 bases between the germline ends. CDR3 length equals 13 residues. CDR1 and CDR2 (germline): SQVTM, ANQGSEA. Single viable CD3+CD4+CD8-CD45RO+ cells were sorted as the memory CD4+ T cells. The table came from immunoSEQ multiplex PCR; TCRdb's copy has only in-frame clones and leaves some out. The sample has about 61,000 clones; approximately 78% are singletons. The V and J genes are TRBV29-1 and TRBJ2-7, with D possibly being TRBD2 (5 bases). Material: memory CD4+ T cells from blood. This TCR came from an adult in good health and CMV-seronegative. The CDR3 loop reads CSVVGTGVYEQYF. The DNA for the CDR3 is TGCAGCGTTGTAGGAACCGGGGTATACGAGCAGTACTTC.